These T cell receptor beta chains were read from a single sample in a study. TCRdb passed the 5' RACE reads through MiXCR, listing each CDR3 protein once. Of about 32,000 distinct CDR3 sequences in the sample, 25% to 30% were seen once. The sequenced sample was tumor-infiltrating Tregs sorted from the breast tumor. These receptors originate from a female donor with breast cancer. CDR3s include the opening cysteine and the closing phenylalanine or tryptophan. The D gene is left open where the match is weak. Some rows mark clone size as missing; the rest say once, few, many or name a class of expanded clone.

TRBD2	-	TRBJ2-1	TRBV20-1	TGCAGTGTCTGGATCCGGGACTACTCCTACAATGAGCAGTTCTTC	CSVWIRDYSYNEQFF
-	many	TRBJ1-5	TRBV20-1	TGCAGTGCTAGCACCGACCGCAACGAGCCCCAGCATTTT	CSASTDRNEPQHF
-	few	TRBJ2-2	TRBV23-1	TGCGCCAGCAGTCAATCGGGGAGAGGGGGAGGCACCGGGGAGCTGTTTTTT	CASSQSGRGGGTGELFF
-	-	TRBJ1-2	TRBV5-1	TGCGCCAGCAGCCCGGACGGGGCTACTGGCTACGCCTTC	CASSPDGATGYAF
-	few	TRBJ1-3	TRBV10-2	TGCGCCAGCAGTGAGCCGGGGGCGTCGGGAAACACCATATATTTT	CASSEPGASGNTIYF
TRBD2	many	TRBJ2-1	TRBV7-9	TGTGCCAGCAGCCCGCGGTCGGGGGGAAATAACAATGAGCAGTTCTTC	CASSPRSGGNNNEQFF
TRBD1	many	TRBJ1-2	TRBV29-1	TGCAGCGGACGGACAGGGCACGGCTACACCTTC	CSGRTGHGYTF
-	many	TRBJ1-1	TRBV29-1	TGCAGCGCAACTCCCCGGGACACGAACACTGAAGCTTTCTTT	CSATPRDTNTEAFF
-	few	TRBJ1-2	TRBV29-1	TGCAGCGTTGAGTTTAGGACGGCCGCCTTCTATGGCTACACCTTC	CSVEFRTAAFYGYTF
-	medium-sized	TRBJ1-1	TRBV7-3	TGTGCCAGCAGCTTCGGGATGAACACTGAAGCTTTCTTT	CASSFGMNTEAFF
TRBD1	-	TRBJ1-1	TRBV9	TGTGCCAGCAGCGTCAGTGGAGGGGGCGTGACTGAAGCTCTCTTT	CASSVSGGGVTEALF
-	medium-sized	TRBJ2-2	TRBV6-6	TGTGCCAGCAGTTACTCGACGGGCGGGGAGCTGTTTTTT	CASSYSTGGELFF
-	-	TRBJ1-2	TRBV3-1	TGTGCCAGCAGCCAAGTCTCCAGGGCGGTAGGCTACACCTTC	CASSQVSRAVGYTF
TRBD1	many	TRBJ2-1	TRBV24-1	TGTGCCACCAGTGAAACAGGGGGCCAACCCTTCTTC	CATSETGGQPFF
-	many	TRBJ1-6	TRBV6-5	TGTGCCAGCAGTTACTCGAACCGAAAGGCGTTGGGTTCACCCCTCCACTTT	CASSYSNRKALGSPLHF
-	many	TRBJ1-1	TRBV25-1	TGTGCCAGCAGTGGGGGCAGGGACACTGAAGCTTTCTTT	CASSGGRDTEAFF
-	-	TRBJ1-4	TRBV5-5	TGCGCCAGCAGCCCCAGGGGTCGGCAGGATGAAAAACTGTTTTTT	CASSPRGRQDEKLFF
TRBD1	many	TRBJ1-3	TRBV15	TGTGCCACCAGCAGACAAACAGGGGGTGGAGGAAACACCATATATTTT	CATSRQTGGGGNTIYF
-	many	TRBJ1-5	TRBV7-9	TGTGCCAGCAGCTTAACGTGGGATCAGCCCCAGCATTTT	CASSLTWDQPQHF
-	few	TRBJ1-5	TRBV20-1	TGCAGTGCTAGTCCCCGCCGGGGGGGTCAGCCCCAGCATTTT	CSASPRRGGQPQHF
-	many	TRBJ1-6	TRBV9	TGTGCCAGCAGCGTAAGCGCGGGTTCACCCCTCCACTTT	CASSVSAGSPLHF
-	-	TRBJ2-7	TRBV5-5	TGTGCCAGCAGCTTCCGGACTAACTCCTACGAGCAGTACTTC	CASSFRTNSYEQYF
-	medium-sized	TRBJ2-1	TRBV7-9	TGTGCCAGCAGTCGGGAGCTGTTGGGGCAGTTCTTC	CASSRELLGQFF
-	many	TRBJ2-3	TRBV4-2	TGTGCCAGCAGCCAAGATGGCCCTAGGGGGGAGGAGCAGTATTTT	CASSQDGPRGEEQYF
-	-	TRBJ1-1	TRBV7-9	TGTGCCAGCAGCTTACCCATCACCGAAGCTTTCTTT	CASSLPITEAFF
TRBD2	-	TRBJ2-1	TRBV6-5	TGTGCCAGCAGTTACACTAGCGGGGGGTTTGGGGAACAGTTCTTC	CASSYTSGGFGEQFF
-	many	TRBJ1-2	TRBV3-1	TGTGCCAGCAGCCCCCAGATGGCGGCTAACTATGGCTACACCTTC	CASSPQMAANYGYTF
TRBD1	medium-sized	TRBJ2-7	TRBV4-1	TGCGCCAGCAGCCAAGATGACAGGGGCTCCTACGAGCAGTACTTC	CASSQDDRGSYEQYF
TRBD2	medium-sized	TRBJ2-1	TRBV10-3	TGTGCCATCAGTGACCCTGGGACTAGGTACAATGAGCAGTTCTTC	CAISDPGTRYNEQFF
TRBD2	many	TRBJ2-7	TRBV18	TGTGCCAGCTCACCACGAGCCACTAGCGGGAGTAACTACGAGCAGTACTTC	CASSPRATSGSNYEQYF
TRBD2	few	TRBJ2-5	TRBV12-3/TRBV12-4	TGTGCCAGCAGTTTAACGGGAGGGGGAGAGACCCAGTACTTC	CASSLTGGGETQYF
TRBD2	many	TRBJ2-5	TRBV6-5	TGTGCCAGCAGTACAGGGCTAGCGGGATTTTTGGGGGAGACCCAGTACTTC	CASSTGLAGFLGETQYF
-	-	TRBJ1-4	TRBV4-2	TGTGCCAGCAGCCAAAAATCAGGTGTAGGAACTAATGAAAAACTGTTTTTT	CASSQKSGVGTNEKLFF
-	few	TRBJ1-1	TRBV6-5	TGTGCCAGCAGACGGACCGGGGCTGAAGCTTTCTTT	CASRRTGAEAFF
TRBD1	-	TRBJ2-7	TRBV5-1	TGCGCCAGCAGCAACGCAGGGGGCGCCTACGAGCAGTACTTC	CASSNAGGAYEQYF
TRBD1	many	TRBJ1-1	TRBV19	TGTGCCAGTAGTACGGGACAGCCGAACACTGAAGCTTTCTTT	CASSTGQPNTEAFF
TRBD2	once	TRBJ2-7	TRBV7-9	TGTGCCAGCAGCTTCGACGGGAGGACCATCAATGAGCAGTACTTC	CASSFDGRTINEQYF
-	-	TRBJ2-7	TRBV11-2	TGTGCCAGCAGCTCCGATACCTACGAGCAGTACTTC	CASSSDTYEQYF
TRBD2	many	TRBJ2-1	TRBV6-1	TGTGCCAGCAGGATCGCTAGCGGGAGTACCGATGAGCAGTTCTTC	CASRIASGSTDEQFF
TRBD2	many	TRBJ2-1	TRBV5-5	TGTGCCAGCAGCCCGTTAACCGGGACTAGGGGCAATGAGCAGTTCTTC	CASSPLTGTRGNEQFF
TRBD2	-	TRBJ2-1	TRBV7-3	TGTGCCAGCAGCCACGGGACTAGCGGGAGAACTGAGCAGTTCTTC	CASSHGTSGRTEQFF
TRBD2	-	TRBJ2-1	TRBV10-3	TGTGCCATCAGAGGGAGTAGCGGGGGTCATGAGCAGTTCTTC	CAIRGSSGGHEQFF
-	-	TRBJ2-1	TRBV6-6	TGTGCCAGCAGCCCTTTCGATACTGAGCAGCTCTTT	CASSPFDTEQLF
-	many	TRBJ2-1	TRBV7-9	TGTGCCAGCAGTTACACGGGAGAGCAGTTCTTC	CASSYTGEQFF
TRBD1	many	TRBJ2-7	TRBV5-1	TGCGCCAGCAGCTCCGGGACAGCGCCCTACGAGCAGTACTTC	CASSSGTAPYEQYF